This is a list of T cell receptor beta chains from one sample in a study of cytotoxic CD8 clonotypes in ibrutinib-treated CLL. Here immunoSEQ multiplex PCR was the method, and the copy in TCRdb shows in-frame clones only, minus some. The sample shows fewer than 400,000 clones, 67% of them seen only once. Specimen: PBMCs, collected after 36 months of ibrutinib treatment. These receptors were obtained from a human donor with chronic lymphocytic leukemia. Both conserved end residues are part of each CDR3. The D gene is left open where the match is weak. Not all rows give a size; the values are once, few, many and, for expanded clones, a class.

D gene	V gene	clone size	J gene	CDR3 protein	CDR3 DNA
TRBD1	TRBV5-4	.	TRBJ2-1	CASSGTRDRGLNEQFF	TGTGCCAGCAGCGGAACCCGGGACAGGGGGCTCAATGAGCAGTTCTTC
.	TRBV15	.	TRBJ1-1	CATSRAADYTEAFF	TGTGCCACCAGCAGAGCGGCAGACTACACTGAAGCTTTCTTT
.	TRBV5-4	.	TRBJ2-4	CASSDRTVNIQYF	TGTGCCAGCAGCGACCGGACCGTAAACATTCAGTACTTC
TRBD1	TRBV28	.	TRBJ2-7	CASSPHDRARYEQYF	TGTGCCAGCAGTCCACACGACAGGGCCCGCTACGAGCAGTACTTC
TRBD2	TRBV4-1	few	TRBJ2-2	CASRDTSGGRTGELFF	TGCGCCAGCAGGGATACTAGCGGGGGGCGTACCGGGGAGCTGTTTTTT
.	TRBV9	.	TRBJ1-2	CASSVVGAYGYTF	TGTGCCAGCAGCGTAGTGGGGGCCTATGGCTACACCTTC
.	TRBV28	.	TRBJ2-3	CASTPMAPLHYGDTQYF	TGTGCCAGCACCCCGATGGCCCCCCTACACTATGGGGATACGCAGTATTTT
TRBD1	TRBV19	.	TRBJ2-7	CASSSGQGYEQYF	TGTGCCAGTAGTTCGGGACAGGGCTACGAGCAGTACTTC
TRBD1	TRBV5-4	.	TRBJ1-2	CASSLAPGQVDGYTF	TGTGCCAGCAGCTTGGCCCCGGGACAGGTAGATGGCTACACCTTC
TRBD1	TRBV7-3	.	TRBJ2-3	CASSRRPGQLGTDTQYF	TGTGCCAGCAGCCGCCGTCCGGGACAGTTAGGCACAGATACGCAGTATTTT
.	TRBV2	.	TRBJ1-3	CASSRVGTGNTIYF	TGTGCCAGCAGTAGGGTAGGGACTGGAAACACCATATATTTT
.	TRBV11-1	.	TRBJ2-5	CASSISGGWETQYF	TGTGCCAGCAGCATTAGCGGCGGTTGGGAGACCCAGTACTTC
.	TRBV7-8	few	TRBJ2-7	CASSLASWAGEQYF	TGTGCCAGCAGCTTAGCTAGCTGGGCGGGTGAGCAGTACTTC
.	TRBV7-6	.	TRBJ2-2	CASSRSGPGELFF	TGTGCCAGCAGCCGATCAGGGCCCGGGGAGCTGTTTTTT
.	TRBV10-1	.	TRBJ2-5	CASSDKTETQYF	TGCGCCAGCAGTGATAAAACGGAGACCCAGTACTTC
.	TRBV5-1	.	TRBJ2-5	CARKGAGQETQYF	TGCGCCAGAAAGGGGGCGGGACAAGAGACCCAGTACTTC
.	TRBV5-1	.	TRBJ1-4	CASSEEPSPLTTNEKLFF	TGCGCCAGCAGCGAGGAGCCCTCTCCACTGACAACTAATGAAAAACTGTTTTTT
.	TRBV27	.	TRBJ2-7	CASSLSLGRTYEQYF	TGTGCCAGCAGTTTATCCCTGGGGAGGACCTACGAGCAGTACTTC
.	TRBV5-1	.	TRBJ1-2	CASSLGRGIYGYTF	TGCGCCAGCAGCTTGGGCCGGGGCATCTATGGCTACACCTTC
.	TRBV5-1	.	TRBJ1-1	CASSLAASTEAFF	TGCGCCAGCAGCTTGGCGGCAAGCACTGAAGCTTTCTTT
.	TRBV7-9	.	TRBJ1-2	CASSRSGDPYGYTF	TGTGCCAGCAGCCGATCAGGGGACCCCTATGGCTACACCTTC
.	TRBV7-6	.	TRBJ1-1	CASSLGTGLNTEAFF	TGTGCCAGCAGCTTAGGAACGGGTTTGAACACTGAAGCTTTCTTT
TRBD1	TRBV2	.	TRBJ1-6	CASSKGQTNSPLHF	TGTGCCAGCAGTAAGGGACAGACGAATTCACCCCTCCACTTT
.	TRBV2	.	TRBJ2-3	CASRGGTQYF	TGTGCCAGCAGGGGTGGTACGCAGTATTTT
.	TRBV18	.	TRBJ1-3	CASSPGVSSSGNTIYF	TGTGCCAGCTCACCGGGGGTCTCGAGCTCTGGAAACACCATATATTTT
.	TRBV19	.	TRBJ1-5	CASSTPGTFLTVHQPQHF	TGTGCCAGTAGCACTCCCGGGACATTCCTTACTGTTCATCAGCCCCAGCATTTT
.	TRBV7-9	.	TRBJ2-1	CASSLARLDLRDEQFF	TGTGCCAGCAGCTTAGCGAGACTCGATCTCAGGGATGAGCAGTTCTTC
TRBD2	TRBV7-9	.	TRBJ2-3	CALLAGGQTDTQYF	TGTGCCCTACTAGCGGGGGGGCAGACAGATACGCAGTATTTT
TRBD1	TRBV11-3	once	TRBJ2-5	CASSPGQGENQETQYF	TGTGCCAGCAGCCCCGGACAGGGGGAAAACCAAGAGACCCAGTACTTC